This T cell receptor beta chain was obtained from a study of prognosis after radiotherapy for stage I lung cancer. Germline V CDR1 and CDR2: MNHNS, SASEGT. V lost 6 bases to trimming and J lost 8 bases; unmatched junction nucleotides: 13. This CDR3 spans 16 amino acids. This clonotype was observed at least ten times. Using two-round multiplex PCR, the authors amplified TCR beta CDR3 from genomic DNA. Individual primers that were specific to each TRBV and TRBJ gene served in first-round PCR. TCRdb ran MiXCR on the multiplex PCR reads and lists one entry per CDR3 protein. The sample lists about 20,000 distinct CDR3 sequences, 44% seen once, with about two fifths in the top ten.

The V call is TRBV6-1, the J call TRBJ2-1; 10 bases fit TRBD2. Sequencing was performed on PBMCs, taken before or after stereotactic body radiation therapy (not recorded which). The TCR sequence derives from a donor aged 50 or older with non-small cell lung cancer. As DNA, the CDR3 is TGTGCCAGCAGGGGGGGGGCTAGCGGGAGTCTTTATGAGCAGTTCTTC. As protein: CASRGGASGSLYEQFF.